The 26 T cell receptor beta chains below come from one sample, sequenced in a study of radiation and T cells in renal cell carcinoma. Profiled with immunoSEQ multiplex PCR; TCRdb holds only in-frame clones, not every one. The sample yields some 130,000 clones, 88% seen once. Time point denoted: blood 2 weeks post-SBRT. Treatment described: 15 Gy SBRT to primary tumor, nephrectomy 4 weeks later. This specimen consisted of blood, obtained from a patient whose treatment included radiotherapy and nephrectomy. These TCRs come from a woman in her seventies with renal cell carcinoma.

The V call is TRBV6-1, the J call TRBJ1-1; D not certain. The V end was cut by 8 bases, the J end by 7 bases, with 8 bases between. The CDR3 has 10 residues. The germline V gene has CDR1 MNHNS and CDR2 SASEGT. The CDR3 bases are TGTGCCAGCGGGGAGAGTGAAGCTTTCTTT. This codes for CASGESEAFF.

The chain combines TRBV28 with TRBJ1-1; D unclear. Trimming removed 5 bases at V and 5 bases at J, with 21 bases between. This CDR3 comprises 16 residues. CDR1 MDHEN and CDR2 SYDVKM come from the germline V gene. The CDR3 bases are TGTGCCAGCAGTCCTAGGGAATTTTGGAAAGGGACTGAAGCTTTCTTT. This gives the protein CASSPREFWKGTEAFF.

This chain connects TRBV5-1 to TRBJ2-3, with 13 bases lining up with TRBD2. V was clipped by 3 bases and J by 2 bases; unmatched bases: 3. The CDR3 extends over 16 amino acids. Germline V gives CDR1 SGHRS, CDR2 YFSETQ. The CDR3 protein is CASSSGLAGDTDTQYF. DNA for the CDR3: TGCGCCAGCAGCTCTGGACTAGCGGGGGACACAGATACGCAGTATTTT. Full variable domain (rest looked up from reference TRBV5-1 and TRBJ2-3): KAGVTQTPRYLIKTRGQQVTLSCSPISGHRSVSWYQQTPGQGLQFLFEYFSETQRNKGNFPGRFSGRQFSNSRSEMNVSTLELGDSALYLCASSSGLAGDTDTQYFGPGTRLTVL.

The chain recombines TRBV5-1 with TRBJ2-2; a weak D match, TRBD2 (6 bases). The CDR3 length is 17 residues. Trimming removed 0 bases at V and 5 bases at J, with 17 bases between. Germline V lookup: CDR1 SGHRS, CDR2 YFSETQ. The CDR3 DNA reads TGCGCCAGCAGCTTGGATCGGGTACAGGCGGGGACCGGGGAGCTGTTTTTT. Encoded protein: CASSLDRVQAGTGELFF.

Worth noting for this clone: Additional DNA sequences in this sample encode the identical CDR3. The V and J genes are TRBV15 and TRBJ2-1; 10 bases match TRBD2. Germline assignment: CDR1 LNHNV and CDR2 YYDKDF (reference sequence). CDR3 length: 16 amino acids. Trimming at V came to 0 bases and at J to 6 bases, leaving 5 bases not matched to a gene. The CDR3: CATSRDQRGGGNEQFF. For the CDR3, the DNA is TGTGCCACCAGCAGAGATCAGCGGGGGGGAGGCAATGAGCAGTTCTTC.

This clone was counted between two and nine times. The chain recombines TRBV5-4 with TRBJ2-2; no clear D gene. Germline V lookup: CDR1 SGHNT, CDR2 YYREEE (reference sequence). CDR3 size: 13 residues. Trimming took 2 bases from V and 7 from J, leaving 9 bases between them. As DNA, the CDR3 is TGTGCCAGCAGCTTCCCCTTGGGCGGGGAGCTGTTTTTT. This gives the protein CASSFPLGGELFF.

CDR3 in amino acids: CASSLTGYTEAFF. CDR3 bases: TGTGCCAGCAGCTTAACGGGGTACACTGAAGCTTTCTTT. The chain recombines TRBV7-8 with TRBJ1-1; no definite D call. The CDR3 sequence is 13 residues long. V shed 2 bases and J shed 3 bases, with 7 bases lying between them. Germline V gives CDR1 SGHVS, CDR2 FQNEAQ.

This clone appeared a single time. The chain's CDR3 is CASSLGQGPNEKLFF. CDR3 nucleotides: TGCGCCAGCAGCCTCGGACAGGGACCTAATGAAAAACTGTTTTTT. The V and J genes are TRBV5-1 and TRBJ1-4; 8 nucleotides match TRBD1. This CDR3 has 15 residues. With 4 bases clipped from V and 3 bases from J, the junction kept 5 bases outside the gene matches. Looked up from germline, CDR1 is SGHRS and CDR2 is YFSETQ.

This clone was counted a single time. The rearrangement links TRBV5-1 to TRBJ1-1; TRBD1 agrees at 7 bases. Germline loops: CDR1 SGHRS, CDR2 YFSETQ. This CDR3 contains 14 residues. V shed 5 bases, J shed 5 bases, and the junction held 9 bases outside the gene matches. The CDR3 DNA follows: TGCGCCAGCAGTCTGGTCAGGGGGGGAACTGAAGCTTTCTTT. Translating it yields CASSLVRGGTEAFF. The entire variable domain, with the rest obtained from reference TRBV5-1 and TRBJ1-1, is as follows: KAGVTQTPRYLIKTRGQQVTLSCSPISGHRSVSWYQQTPGQGLQFLFEYFSETQRNKGNFPGRFSGRQFSNSRSEMNVSTLELGDSALYLCASSLVRGGTEAFFGQGTRLTVV.

This sequence joins TRBV7-6 and TRBJ2-2; no clear D. The V and J ends lost 0 bases and 7 bases respectively, with 9 bases between them. The CDR3 has 14 amino acids. Germline assignment: CDR1 SGHVS and CDR2 FNYEAQ. The CDR3 sequence: CASSLALQVGELFF. For the CDR3, the DNA is TGTGCCAGCAGCTTAGCGCTGCAGGTCGGGGAGCTGTTTTTT.

V is TRBV28 and J is TRBJ1-2; no clear D. Germline CDR1 and CDR2: MDHEN and SYDVKM. The CDR3 has 11 residues. V lost 5 bases, J lost 2 bases, and 3 bases lay in between. DNA of the CDR3: TGTGCCAGCAGTAGGAACTATGGCTACACCTTC. This encodes CASSRNYGYTF.

V is TRBV5-4 and J is TRBJ2-1; TRBD2 matches at 12 bases. The germline gives CDR1 SGHNT, CDR2 YYREEE (reference sequence). The J segment lost 10 bases and the V segment lost 3 bases, leaving 5 bases of the junction unmatched. This CDR3 has 14 amino acids. The CDR3 here is CASSSASGGVEQFF. As DNA, the CDR3 is TGTGCCAGCAGCTCGGCTAGCGGGGGGGTCGAGCAGTTCTTC.

This chain uses TRBV27 with TRBJ2-6; 9 bases are shared with TRBD1. CDR1 and CDR2 from the germline V gene are MNHEY and SMNVEV (reference sequence). This CDR3 contains 17 residues. V lost 8 bases, J lost 0 bases, and 8 bases stayed unmatched. The CDR3 DNA sequence: TGTGCCAGCTCGGGGACAGGGCCCTACTCTGGGGCCAACGTCCTGACTTTC. Its protein product is CASSGTGPYSGANVLTF.

The chain employs TRBV9 and TRBJ2-1; D is ambiguous. V gave up 4 bases and J gave up 5 bases, with 13 bases separating them. Germline CDR1 is SGDLS and CDR2 is YYNGEE. The CDR3 contains 14 residues. The CDR3 nucleotides are TGTGCCAGCAGCCCAATACTGATAGACAATGAGCAGTTCTTC. Amino acid sequence: CASSPILIDNEQFF.

The chain has TRBV7-2 and TRBJ2-5; 14 nucleotides match TRBD2. The DNA end is more similar to TRBJ2-7, so the J call may be wrong. Germline V lookup: CDR1 SGHTA, CDR2 FQGNSA. The CDR3 runs 17 residues. The CDR3 nucleotides are TGTGCCAGCAGCCTCGGACTAGCGGGGGGAAACACCTACGAGCAGTACTTC. This gives the protein CASSLGLAGGNTYEQYF.

The chain carries TRBV4-3 and TRBJ2-1; possibly TRBD2 for D (6 bases). The CDR3 has 16 amino acids. Between the trimmed V and J ends, which lost 1 base and 6 bases, there was a span of 16 bases. Germline-derived CDR1 and CDR2 are LGHNA and YSLEER. The CDR3 here is CASSQGRAQGPNEQFF. As DNA, the CDR3 is TGCGCCAGCAGCCAAGGGAGGGCCCAAGGGCCCAATGAGCAGTTCTTC.

The V call is TRBV5-4, the J call TRBJ2-2; no firm D call. The CDR3 is 15 amino acids. Trimming shortened V by 4 bases and J by 6 bases, and 16 bases separated the two germline ends. Per germline, CDR1 SGHNT and CDR2 YYREEE (reference sequence). CDR3 protein: CASSRETQMPGELFF. The DNA for the CDR3 is TGTGCCAGCAGCAGAGAGACCCAAATGCCCGGGGAGCTGTTTTTT.

V is TRBV5-1 and J is TRBJ2-6; D uncertain. Trimming cost V 0 bases and J 1 base, with 5 bases left between them. The CDR3 sequence is 15 residues long. From germline, CDR1 is SGHRS and CDR2 YFSETQ. CDR3 residues: CASSLVQSGANVLTF. CDR3 DNA sequence: TGCGCCAGCAGCTTGGTGCAGTCTGGGGCCAACGTCCTGACTTTC. Full variable domain (outside the CDR3, taken from reference TRBV5-1 and TRBJ2-6): KAGVTQTPRYLIKTRGQQVTLSCSPISGHRSVSWYQQTPGQGLQFLFEYFSETQRNKGNFPGRFSGRQFSNSRSEMNVSTLELGDSALYLCASSLVQSGANVLTFGAGSRLTVL.

This clone was found once. This chain joins TRBV6-5 and TRBJ1-6; 7 positions match TRBD1. Trimming removed 2 bases from V and 6 bases from J; junction bases left unmatched: 4. Germline CDR1 and CDR2: MNHEY and SVGAGI. The CDR3 length is 15 residues. The CDR3 spells CASSYRGLGNSPLHF. CDR3 bases: TGTGCCAGCAGTTACAGGGGGCTCGGTAATTCACCCCTCCACTTT.

The chain carries TRBV30 and TRBJ2-7, with TRBD2 identical over 7 bases. Trimming at V came to 7 bases and at J to 2 bases, leaving 11 bases not matched to a gene. The CDR3 runs 14 residues. Per the germline V gene, CDR1 is GTSNPN and CDR2 is SVGIG (reference sequence). CDR3 nucleotides: TGTGCCTCCTCCCCCGGGGGGTCGGCCTACGAGCAGTACTTC. The encoded protein is CASSPGGSAYEQYF.

The CDR3 bases are TGTGCCAGCAGTTTAGTTCCAGGGGAGACTGAAGCTTTCTTT. It translates to CASSLVPGETEAFF. The J gene is TRBJ1-1, the V gene TRBV28; weak D call: TRBD1 (6 bases). The V end lost 2 bases, the J end lost 5 bases, and 12 bases lay between the germline ends. The germline V gene encodes CDR1 MDHEN and CDR2 SYDVKM. The CDR3 runs to 14 residues.

V is TRBV2 and J is TRBJ2-2; 13 nucleotides line up with TRBD2. The CDR3 is 16 residues long. V dropped 7 bases and J dropped 5; count of bases not matched to a gene: 7. Germline CDR1 reads SNHLY; CDR2 reads FYNNEI. CDR3 region: CASKRLAGGETGELFF. CDR3 nucleotide sequence: TGTGCCAGCAAACGACTAGCGGGGGGCGAAACCGGGGAGCTGTTTTTT.

The rearrangement uses TRBV6-1 and TRBJ1-1, with D perhaps TRBD1 (6 bases). The germline V and J ends were trimmed by 10 bases and 11 bases, with 20 bases remaining between them. Germline V gene data show CDR1 as MNHNS and CDR2 as SASEGT. This CDR3 has 12 residues. In DNA form, the CDR3 reads TGTGCCACGTTTAGGGGGGAAGGAGAGGCTTTCTTT. This translates into CATFRGEGEAFF.

J is TRBJ1-3 and V is TRBV6-1; no reliable D call. This CDR3 has 14 residues. The germline gives CDR1 MNHNS, CDR2 SASEGT. Trimming took 3 bases from V and 0 from J, leaving 6 bases between them. This CDR3 reads CASSDASSGNTIYF. The CDR3 bases are TGTGCCAGCAGTGACGCCTCCTCTGGAAACACCATATATTTT.

V gene TRBV19 combines with J gene TRBJ1-2, with TRBD1 matching 8 bases. The CDR3 sequence is 12 residues long. The junction had 3 bases not matched to a gene; V was cut back by 5 bases and J by 7 bases. Germline CDR1 and CDR2: LNHDA and SQIVND (reference sequence). The CDR3 loop is CASSVDRGGYTF. In DNA, the CDR3 is TGTGCCAGTAGTGTCGACAGGGGTGGCTACACCTTC. Full variable domain (rest looked up from reference TRBV19 and TRBJ1-2): DGGITQSPKYLFRKEGQNVTLSCEQNLNHDAMYWYRQDPGQGLRLIYYSQIVNDFQKGDIAEGYSVSREKKESFPLTVTSAQKNPTAFYLCASSVDRGGYTFGSGTRLTVV.

The rearrangement links TRBV15 to TRBJ1-2, with D possibly matching TRBD1 (5 bases). Germline V gives CDR1 LNHNV, CDR2 YYDKDF (reference sequence). Trimming removed 1 base from V and 3 bases from J, with 9 bases in between. CDR3 length equals 14 residues. The CDR3 region is CATSRGGDYYGYTF. The CDR3 nucleotides are TGTGCCACCAGCAGAGGAGGGGATTACTATGGCTACACCTTC.